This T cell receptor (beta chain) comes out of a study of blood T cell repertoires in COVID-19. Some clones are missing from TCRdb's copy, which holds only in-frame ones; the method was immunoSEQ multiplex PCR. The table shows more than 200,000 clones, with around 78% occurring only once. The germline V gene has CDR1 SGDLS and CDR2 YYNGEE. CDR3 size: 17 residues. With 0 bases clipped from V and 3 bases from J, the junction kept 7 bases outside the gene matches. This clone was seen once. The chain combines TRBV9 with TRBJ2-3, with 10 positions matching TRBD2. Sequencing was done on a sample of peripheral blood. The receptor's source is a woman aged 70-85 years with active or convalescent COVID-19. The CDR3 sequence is CASSVVGPSGRTDTQYF. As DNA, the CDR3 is TGTGCCAGCAGCGTAGTAGGTCCTAGCGGGAGAACAGATACGCAGTATTTT.